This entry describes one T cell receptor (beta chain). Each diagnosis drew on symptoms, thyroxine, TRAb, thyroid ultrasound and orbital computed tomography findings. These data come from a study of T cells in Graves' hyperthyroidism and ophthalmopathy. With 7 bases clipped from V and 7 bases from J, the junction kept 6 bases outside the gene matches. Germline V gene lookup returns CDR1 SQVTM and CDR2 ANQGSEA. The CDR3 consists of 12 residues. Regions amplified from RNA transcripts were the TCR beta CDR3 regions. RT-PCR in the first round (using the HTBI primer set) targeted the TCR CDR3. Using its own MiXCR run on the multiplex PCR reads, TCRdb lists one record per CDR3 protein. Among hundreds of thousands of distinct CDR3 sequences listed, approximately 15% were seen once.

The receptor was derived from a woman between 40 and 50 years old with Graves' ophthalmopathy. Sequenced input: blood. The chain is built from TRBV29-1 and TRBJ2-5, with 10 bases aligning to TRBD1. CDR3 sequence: CSGGTGEGTQYF. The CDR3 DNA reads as TGCAGCGGCGGGACAGGGGAGGGGACCCAGTACTTC.